Reported below is one T cell receptor (beta chain). This clone was detected only a few times. The clone's antigen remains unknown. Base qualities are not at hand, and no much larger clone is one base apart. This specimen belongs to a study of immune cell composition in non-small cell lung cancer (dated by TCRdb to about 2017). Broadly, across the study: Histologic subtype was assigned using H&E plus p63, CK5, Napsin A and TTF-1 immunohistochemistry, mainly lung adenocarcinoma or squamous cell carcinoma. Supplementary cohort #1 consisted of 10 lung adenocarcinoma cases with paired tumour/lung TCR-beta sequencing and with TIL populations generated to assess tumour reactivity. Several tumour specimens with TCR-beta data were of rare histological subtypes and were excluded from the subtype comparisons. Using Adaptive Biotechnologies, the researchers ran TCR-beta sequencing on roughly 35 paired NSCLC tumour and non-adjacent lung specimens, along with about two dozen tumour-only specimens. What the research found in general, with its limitations: No significant correlation was found between tumour TCR-beta clonality and smoking pack-years. Nearly half of NSCLC cases had tumour-associated clones >0.5%, found in 33% of adenocarcinomas compared with about 82% of squamous carcinomas. Lung squamous cell carcinoma tumours had significantly higher Top 10 clone scores and productive clonality than lung adenocarcinoma tumours. Across about 10 adenocarcinoma cases, TIL tumour reactivity correlated strongly with maximal tumour-associated clone frequency but not with overall clonality. The reactivity cohort contained only around eleven cases, and the tumour-reactive clones were not shown to have sequences in common with the dominant in vivo tumour-associated clones.

Genomic DNA was isolated with the QIAamp DNA kit from frozen aliquots of single-cell suspensions that had not been sorted. The tumour samples consisted of surgically resected non-small cell lung cancer tissue. Tissues were received within 2 hours of resection and processed immediately into single-cell suspensions. Tissue was broken up mechanically, digested enzymatically with DNase I, collagenase I and hyaluronidase for under 35 minutes at 37 degrees C, and then filtered and RBC-lysed. V is pared back by 6 bases and J by 4 bases, with 12 bases lying between the germline termini. Taken from cysteine to phenylalanine, the CDR3 has 13 residues. Left in the record is the CDR3 DNA by itself, 39 bases read in frame from the first base. The germline V gene yields SGHRS for CDR1 and YFSETQ for CDR2. A two-step multiplex PCR was used to amplify TCR-beta CDR3 regions from genomic DNA, and Illumina-compatible adaptors were added in the second step. TCR-beta immunosequencing was carried out on an Illumina platform through the commercial immunoSEQ service. The published analysis was carried out like this. Repertoires were summarised as Top 10 Clones, the percentage of T-cell templates from the ten most frequent sequences, and productive clonality. Values of productive clonality ranged from 0 to 1, with a monoclonal population indicated by a value of 1. Using log10 scatter plots, tumour-associated clones were identified as sequences that made up at least 0.1% of tumour T-cell templates yet were absent from the matched non-adjacent lung. Student's t-tests were used for two-group comparisons, ANOVA for comparisons across stages, and linear regression for relationships, with analyses done in GraphPad Prism7 and R. The source is immuneACCESS, and TCRdb retained only in-frame sequences with V and J called. Part of the clones is not carried over; for the studies checked, unresolved V genes explain less than half of this, and the remainder is unexplained. V and J calls and clone size follow that table, whereas D and trimming were derived from the DNA. The sample contains about 990 clones, 69% of them found a single time. Of the sample, roughly 73% falls within the top ten clones.

The TCR was taken from a human donor with non-small cell lung cancer. The chain links TRBV5-1 with TRBJ2-3; the D gene lacks a confident call. The sample taken for sequencing was lung tumor tissue. The nucleotide sequence is TGCGCCAGCACGAGGTCTTTCTCAGATACGCAGTATTTT. Its product reads: CASTRSFSDTQYF. Reference TRBV5-1 and TRBJ2-3 genes cover what lies past the CDR3, so the full variable domain is KAGVTQTPRYLIKTRGQQVTLSCSPISGHRSVSWYQQTPGQGLQFLFEYFSETQRNKGNFPGRFSGRQFSNSRSEMNVSTLELGDSALYLCASTRSFSDTQYFGPGTRLTVL.